Sequencing of this TCR beta chain was carried out in a study of breast tumors, draining lymph nodes, adjacent tissues. General observations from the study: That most tumor T cells come from lymph nodes remained unproven.

One entry per CDR3 protein results from TCRdb running MiXCR on the multiplex PCR reads. The data show approximately 140,000 distinct CDR3 sequences, about 33% seen once. This clonotype was found a few times. The antigen is unknown. Breast cancer patients provided tissue from their axillary draining lymph nodes. The sequenced material came from axillary lymph node tissue. The receptor was isolated from a female donor with breast cancer. Some clones in this sample may be carry-over from other donors' samples.

The CDR3: CASSEAGSSTEAFF. CDR3 sequence (DNA): TGTGCCAGCAGTGAAGCAGGATCTTCGACTGAAGCTTTCTTT. The V and J genes are TRBV6-1 and TRBJ1-1; D remains ambiguous. V lost 0 bases and J lost 5, with 10 bases in between. The germline V gene has CDR1 MNHNS and CDR2 SASEGT. CDR3 length equals 14 residues.